These 16 T cell receptor beta chains were all obtained from the same sample, sequenced in a study of blood T cell repertoires in COVID-19 (dated by TCRdb to 2018 to 2021). Library creation used the immunoSEQ multiplex PCR assay. TCRdb's version of the immuneACCESS table is confined to in-frame rearrangements and falls short of the full clone set. An unresolved V gene accounts for under half of the shortfall where checked; the remainder is of unknown origin. The sample data list 150,000 to 180,000 clones, and 70% to 85% of these were observed just once. The top ten clones comprise about 31% of the sample. Sequencing was carried out using peripheral blood. These receptors all stem from a woman aged 60-75 years with acute or convalescent COVID-19.

This chain joins TRBV11-2 and TRBJ2-3, with 8 bases matching TRBD1. This CDR3 comprises 16 residues. Trimming cost V 3 bases and J 1 base; bases outside gene matches: 6. CDR1 and CDR2 (germline): SGHAT, FQNNGV. CDR3 in DNA: TGTGCCAGCAGCTTCGAAACGGACAGGGGCACAGATACGCAGTATTTT. It encodes CASSFETDRGTDTQYF.

J is TRBJ2-1 and V is TRBV19, with D perhaps matching TRBD2 (5 bases). The V end was cut by 3 bases, the J end by 7 bases, with 16 bases between. The CDR3 sequence is 15 residues long. Germline V gene sequence: CDR1 LNHDA, CDR2 SQIVND (reference sequence). The CDR3 DNA follows: TGTGCCAGTAGTATTGGGAGCGGTACCTCTAATGAGCAGTTCTTC. Its protein is CASSIGSGTSNEQFF. Supplemented by reference TRBV19 and TRBJ2-1, the full variable domain reads DGGITQSPKYLFRKEGQNVTLSCEQNLNHDAMYWYRQDPGQGLRLIYYSQIVNDFQKGDIAEGYSVSREKKESFPLTVTSAQKNPTAFYLCASSIGSGTSNEQFFGPGTRLTVL.

The J gene is TRBJ1-2, the V gene TRBV10-1; D remains unclear. Germline V gene sequence: CDR1 WNHNN, CDR2 SYGVQD (reference sequence). This CDR3 contains 13 residues. V was shortened by 2 bases and J by 1 base, with 5 bases between the two germline ends. The CDR3 region has the DNA TGCGCCAGCAGTGAGGCGGTTAACTATGGCTACACCTTC. Translated: CASSEAVNYGYTF.

The CDR3 region is CASSLVGAPEETEAFF. DNA for the CDR3: TGTGCCAGCAGCTTAGTAGGGGCGCCCGAGGAGACTGAAGCTTTCTTT. The rearrangement uses TRBV11-3 and TRBJ1-1; TRBD1 might be the D (5 bases). Germline V gives CDR1 SGHNT, CDR2 YENEEA. The CDR3 totals 16 residues. V dropped 1 base and J dropped 5 bases, with 17 bases sitting between them.

The J gene is TRBJ2-5, the V gene TRBV3-1 (or the pseudogene TRBV3-2); D may be TRBD2 (5 bases). V was clipped by 1 base and J by 5 bases, with 17 bases between them. The CDR3 length is 16 residues. Per the germline V gene, CDR1 is LGHDT and CDR2 is YNNKEL (reference sequence). The CDR3 loop reads CASSQVGPATGETQYF. The CDR3, as DNA: TGTGCCAGCAGCCAAGTCGGTCCGGCCACGGGGGAGACCCAGTACTTC.

V and J are TRBV9 and TRBJ2-1, with a tentative D call TRBD1 (5 bases). Germline V gene sequence: CDR1 SGDLS, CDR2 YYNGEE. The CDR3 consists of 15 residues. The germline V and J ends were trimmed by 4 bases and 7 bases, with 18 bases remaining between them. As DNA, the CDR3 is TGTGCCAGCAGCCTCGGACCCCAGGGTGCGAATGAGCAGTTCTTC. Translation gives CASSLGPQGANEQFF.

The rearrangement joins TRBV6-6 to TRBJ1-3; the D gene is possibly TRBD1 (6 bases). Germline CDR1 reads MNHNY; CDR2 reads SVGAGI (reference sequence). The CDR3 is 15 residues long. V was shortened by 5 bases and J by 4 bases, with 15 bases between the two germline ends. In DNA, the CDR3 is TGTGCCAGCAGTCGGGGGACGGACAGCGGAAACACCATATATTTT. Translating it yields CASSRGTDSGNTIYF.

The CDR3 spells CASSQYRDSRSEQFF. The CDR3 DNA reads as TGTGCCAGCAGCCAGTACCGGGACTCACGGAGTGAGCAGTTCTTC. The chain uses TRBV14 and TRBJ2-1; perhaps TRBD2 as D (6 bases). CDR1 and CDR2 from the germline V gene are SGHDN and FVKESK. The ends were cut back, 3 bases at V and 9 bases at J, with 18 bases in the middle. The CDR3 is 15 residues long.

The rearrangement uses TRBV7-2 and TRBJ1-2, with D unresolved. This CDR3 region has 14 residues. V lost 5 bases, J lost 1 base, and 11 bases lay in between. Germline V gives CDR1 SGHTA, CDR2 FQGNSA. DNA of the CDR3: TGTGCCAGCAGCCCTTATATTATTAACTATGGCTACACCTTC. Amino acid sequence: CASSPYIINYGYTF.

The rearrangement uses TRBV4-1 and TRBJ1-2, with D hard to call. V was cut by 1 base and J by 8 bases, with 11 bases left in between. There are 13 residues in the CDR3. Germline lookup yields CDR1 MGHRA and CDR2 YSYEKL. The CDR3 loop reads CASSQVLNGGYTF. The CDR3 bases are TGCGCCAGCAGCCAAGTACTAAATGGCGGCTACACCTTC.

The genes are TRBV6-5 and TRBJ1-2; 9 nucleotides match TRBD1. J was trimmed by 5 bases and V by 2 bases; bases with no gene match: 6. Looked up from germline, CDR1 is MNHEY and CDR2 is SVGAGI. CDR3 length equals 15 residues. CDR3 residues: CASSYKTGTGYGYTF. CDR3 DNA: TGTGCCAGCAGTTACAAGACCGGGACAGGGTATGGCTACACCTTC.

The rearrangement joins TRBV27 to TRBJ2-1; TRBD1 might be the D (5 bases). CDR3 length: 14 residues. Germline values: CDR1 MNHEY, CDR2 SMNVEV (reference sequence). The V end was cut by 2 bases, the J end by 5 bases, with 10 bases between. In nucleotides, the CDR3 is TGTGCCAGCAGTTTACGCCAGGGTAACAATGAGCAGTTCTTC. It is translated as CASSLRQGNNEQFF.

The gene calls are TRBV19 and TRBJ1-6; D not certain. Germline V gene data show CDR1 as LNHDA and CDR2 as SQIVND (reference sequence). This CDR3 contains 17 residues. Trimming cost V 1 base and J 5 bases, with 15 bases left between them. The CDR3 is CASSIGRVTGNNSPLHF. For the CDR3, the DNA is TGTGCCAGTAGTATAGGAAGGGTGACGGGGAATAATTCACCCCTCCACTTT.

This chain joins TRBV19 and TRBJ2-5; perhaps TRBD2 as D (6 bases). The CDR3 contains 13 residues. CDR1 is LNHDA and CDR2 is SQIVND in the germline V gene (reference sequence). The ends were cut back, 6 bases at V and 4 bases at J, with 12 bases in the middle. CDR3 region: CASRAGGVETQYF. In nucleotides, the CDR3 is TGTGCCAGTAGAGCCGGGGGAGTAGAGACCCAGTACTTC.

The CDR3 DNA reads as TGCAGCGTTGAAGATCAAAGGGGGCTGAACACCGGGGAGCTGTTTTTT. Protein product: CSVEDQRGLNTGELFF. This rearrangement joins TRBV29-1 to TRBJ2-2, with 7 bases matching TRBD1. V gave up 0 bases and J gave up 1 base; unmatched junction bases: 5. The CDR3 covers 16 residues. Germline V CDR1 and CDR2: SQVTM, ANQGSEA.

The J gene is TRBJ1-1, the V gene TRBV28; D is perhaps TRBD1 (6 bases). CDR1 MDHEN and CDR2 SYDVKM come from the germline V gene. The CDR3 covers 15 residues. Deletions cut 3 bases from V and 2 bases from J, with 13 bases between. CDR3 protein: CASSLWQGYNTEAFF. Here the CDR3 DNA reads TGTGCCAGCAGTTTGTGGCAGGGGTACAACACTGAAGCTTTCTTT.